The 27 T cell receptor beta chains presented below share a single source sample, sequenced in a study of blood T cell repertoires in COVID-19 (dated by TCRdb to 2018 to 2020). Libraries were constructed by the immunoSEQ multiplex PCR assay. The immuneACCESS repertoire file appears here via TCRdb, limited to in-frame rearrangements. These files lack a portion of the clones; in checked studies, under half of the deficit traces to unresolved V genes, and the cause of the others is not known. This sample comprises 95,000 to 110,000 clones, approximately 88% of them detected only once. The top ten hold approximately 4.4% of the sample. Sequencing used peripheral blood. These receptors were taken from a human donor in a cohort sampled during active COVID-19.

This clone was observed a few times. This chain joins TRBV3-1 (or the pseudogene TRBV3-2) and TRBJ1-3, with D possibly TRBD1 on 5 matching bases. This CDR3 is 14 amino acids long. With 3 bases removed from V and 4 bases from J, the gap between germline ends came to 10 bases. Germline V gene sequence: CDR1 LGHDT, CDR2 YNNKEL (reference sequence). The CDR3 reads CASSHRVIGNTIYF. The CDR3 region has the DNA TGTGCCAGCAGCCACAGGGTTATCGGAAACACCATATATTTT.

The chain is built from TRBV27 and TRBJ1-2; the D gene is possibly TRBD1 (5 bases). Germline CDR1 and CDR2: MNHEY and SMNVEV (reference sequence). V was clipped by 3 bases and J by 8 bases, with 19 bases between them. The CDR3 loop spans 15 amino acids. The CDR3 DNA reads TGTGCCAGCAGTTTTCGGGTGCAGGGCATGAAGGGCTACACCTTC. This translates into CASSFRVQGMKGYTF.

This clone was picked up a small number of times. The chain joins TRBV6-1 to TRBJ2-5, with 10 bases identical to TRBD1. The CDR3 is 14 amino acids. The germline V gene encodes CDR1 MNHNS and CDR2 SASEGT. The trim removed 1 base at V and 5 bases at J, leaving 1 base unmatched. As DNA, the CDR3 is TGTGCCAGCAGTGAAGGGACAGGGGGTGAGACCCAGTACTTC. Translation gives CASSEGTGGETQYF.

The chain links TRBV6-5 to TRBJ2-1; 11 nucleotides line up with TRBD2. CDR1 is MNHEY and CDR2 is SVGAGI in the germline V gene. The CDR3 runs to 15 residues. V lost 8 bases and J lost 4; bases outside the gene matches: 7. Written as DNA, the CDR3 is TGTGCCAGCGCAGAACTAGCGGGAGAGTACAATGAGCAGTTCTTC. Its translation is CASAELAGEYNEQFF.

This clone was detected only once. The chain recombines TRBV6-1 with TRBJ2-1, with 13 bases matching TRBD2. CDR1 is MNHNS and CDR2 is SASEGT in the germline V gene. The CDR3 contains 18 residues. The V gene end was trimmed by 2 bases and the J gene end by 10 bases; junction bases not matched to a gene: 14. CDR3 in DNA: TGTGCCAGCAGTGAACTTACTAGCGGGAGGGCCGGTAAGTGGGAGCAGTTCTTC. Translating gives CASSELTSGRAGKWEQFF.

This rearrangement joins TRBV19 to TRBJ2-7, with a weak D call TRBD1 (6 bases). CDR3 size: 14 residues. Deletions cut 10 bases from V and 0 bases from J, with 16 bases between. Germline-derived CDR1 and CDR2 are LNHDA and SQIVND (reference sequence). As DNA, the CDR3 is TGTGCCACCCGAGAGCAGGGGAGCTCCTACGAGCAGTACGTC. Translated: CATREQGSSYEQYV.

About this clone: This sample includes further DNA sequences coding for the same CDR3. The chain combines TRBV10-3 with TRBJ1-5; 10 bases align to TRBD1. CDR1 ENHRY and CDR2 SYGVKD come from the germline V gene. The ends lost 3 bases at V and 7 bases at J; junction bases unmatched: 3. The CDR3 is 14 amino acids. The CDR3 loop is CAISDGTGDQPQHF. CDR3 sequence (DNA): TGTGCCATCAGTGACGGGACAGGGGACCAGCCCCAGCATTTT.

This clone was seen just once. J is TRBJ1-1 and V is TRBV7-3, with TRBD1 matching over 8 bases. The CDR3 is 13 amino acids. Germline values: CDR1 SGHTA, CDR2 FQGTGA. The trim removed 5 bases at V and 7 bases at J, leaving 6 bases unmatched. CDR3 loop: CASSLGQGVEAFF. DNA for the CDR3: TGTGCCAGCAGCCTAGGACAGGGTGTTGAAGCTTTCTTT.

As to this clone: Other nucleotide sequences from this sample produce the same CDR3. This chain joins TRBV11-2 and TRBJ2-2; TRBD2 matches at 13 bases. CDR3 length: 17 residues. The germline V gene has CDR1 SGHAT and CDR2 FQNNGV. Unmatched junction bases numbered 4, after V lost 0 bases and J lost 6 bases. This CDR3 reads CASSLDPGLAGSGELFF. CDR3 nucleotides: TGTGCCAGCAGCTTAGACCCGGGACTAGCGGGATCCGGGGAGCTGTTTTTT.

This clone has only one observation. The chain has TRBV11-2 and TRBJ2-1, with TRBD2 matching over 8 bases. CDR1 and CDR2 from the germline V gene are SGHAT and FQNNGV. After removal of 4 bases from V and 4 bases from J, the junction contained 6 bases not matched to a gene. CDR3 length: 15 residues. The CDR3 loop is CASSSGTSVYNEQFF. The CDR3 DNA follows: TGTGCCAGCAGCTCCGGGACTAGTGTTTACAATGAGCAGTTCTTC.

Comments on this clone: In the same sample, other DNA sequences code for this CDR3. The genes are TRBV5-1 and TRBJ1-2, with 8 positions matching TRBD1. V gave up 4 bases and J gave up 5 bases; unmatched junction bases: 10. The CDR3 has 15 amino acids. The V gene's germline CDR1 is SGHRS and CDR2 YFSETQ. The CDR3 DNA reads as TGCGCCAGCAGCCCGGGCGGGACAGGCGTTTATGGCTACACCTTC. This sequence encodes CASSPGGTGVYGYTF. The full variable domain, completed using reference TRBV5-1 and TRBJ1-2, is KAGVTQTPRYLIKTRGQQVTLSCSPISGHRSVSWYQQTPGQGLQFLFEYFSETQRNKGNFPGRFSGRQFSNSRSEMNVSTLELGDSALYLCASSPGGTGVYGYTFGSGTRLTVV.

This clone has a handful of counts. CDR3 residues: CASSLIQDRIYTF. The CDR3 DNA reads as TGTGCCAGCAGCTTAATCCAGGACAGAATCTACACCTTC. The chain joins TRBV7-2 to TRBJ1-2; possibly TRBD1 for D (6 bases). CDR1 SGHTA and CDR2 FQGNSA come from the germline V gene. The CDR3 has 13 residues. V lost 2 bases, J lost 10 bases, and 14 bases lay in between.

This chain links TRBV5-5 with TRBJ2-3; TRBD2 agrees at 13 bases. Germline-derived CDR1 and CDR2 are SGHKS and YYEKEE (reference sequence). V lost 1 base, J lost 6 bases, and 8 bases stayed unmatched. The CDR3 extends over 17 amino acids. CDR3 sequence (DNA): TGTGCCAGCAGCTTGAATGGACTAGCGGGAGCTGTTGATACGCAGTATTTT. As protein: CASSLNGLAGAVDTQYF.

CDR3 in amino acids: CASSQDTNSRQFF. The CDR3 bases are TGTGCCAGCAGCCAAGATACGAACTCTCGGCAGTTCTTC. The rearrangement joins TRBV3-1 (or the pseudogene TRBV3-2) to TRBJ2-1; D remains ambiguous. The CDR3 totals 13 residues. The V gene's germline CDR1 is LGHDT and CDR2 YNNKEL (reference sequence). Between the trimmed V and J ends, which lost 0 bases and 12 bases, there was a span of 12 bases.

CDR3 coding DNA: TGCGCCAGCAGTCACTACAGGGGACGAGGCACTGAAGCTTTCTTT. Translation gives CASSHYRGRGTEAFF. This chain links TRBV23-1 with TRBJ1-1, with 7 positions matching TRBD1. TRBV23-1 is labeled an ORF, and its function is uncertain. V shed 3 bases, J shed 4 bases, and the junction held 8 bases outside the gene matches. The CDR3 consists of 15 residues.

This chain connects TRBV7-9 to TRBJ1-1, with D unresolved. CDR1 and CDR2 (germline): SEHNR, FQNEAQ (reference sequence). This CDR3 has 15 amino acids. With 5 bases removed from V and 13 bases from J, the gap between germline ends came to 26 bases. CDR3 in DNA: TGTGCCAGCAGCCCCCCCCAAGTAGGTGTAGACCGGGATTTCTTT. Its protein is CASSPPQVGVDRDFF.

This clone was seen only once. J is TRBJ2-7 and V is TRBV25-1, with D maybe TRBD1 (5 bases). The V end was cut by 8 bases, the J end by 2 bases, with 10 bases between. Germline CDR1 MGHDK, CDR2 SYGVNS. There are 12 residues in the CDR3. CDR3 nucleotide sequence: TGTGCCAGCCGCCAGGGTGCCTACGAGCAGTACTTC. Protein product: CASRQGAYEQYF.

This clone was seen ten or more times. The chain links TRBV4-2 to TRBJ2-7, with 7 bases lining up with TRBD2. Germline trimming cut 0 bases from V and 2 bases from J; bases unmatched to any gene: 7. The germline V gene has CDR1 LGHNA and CDR2 YNFKEQ. CDR3 length equals 16 residues. The DNA for the CDR3 is TGTGCCAGCAGCCAAGATTATACTAGCGCCACCTACGAGCAGTACTTC. Translating gives CASSQDYTSATYEQYF.

J is TRBJ1-5 and V is TRBV6-4, with 7 bases aligning to TRBD1. In germline, CDR1 is MRHNA, CDR2 SNTAGT. Trimming cost V 2 bases and J 2 bases; bases outside gene matches: 12. The CDR3 totals 18 residues. The CDR3 protein is CASSDLMTGCICNQPQHF. The CDR3 DNA sequence: TGTGCCAGCAGTGACCTAATGACAGGGTGTATATGCAATCAGCCCCAGCATTTT.

The V gene is TRBV7-8, the J gene TRBJ2-3; 7 positions agree with TRBD2. This CDR3 contains 15 residues. Germline V gives CDR1 SGHVS, CDR2 FQNEAQ. V dropped 4 bases and J dropped 5; count of bases not matched to a gene: 9. CDR3: CASSSGTMEGDTQYF. The CDR3 nucleotides read TGTGCCAGCAGCTCCGGGACTATGGAGGGAGATACGCAGTATTTT.

This chain uses TRBV20-1 with TRBJ1-5; 7 bases line up with TRBD1. V lost 3 bases, J lost 0 bases, and 2 bases stayed unmatched. Germline V lookup: CDR1 DFQATT, CDR2 SNEGSKA (reference sequence). The CDR3 totals 14 residues. The chain's CDR3 is CSASAGGSNQPQHF. CDR3 in DNA: TGCAGTGCTAGTGCAGGGGGTAGCAATCAGCCCCAGCATTTT.

This chain connects TRBV27 to TRBJ2-1; 12 positions agree with TRBD2. After removal of 7 bases from V and 1 base from J, the junction contained 5 bases not matched to a gene. The CDR3 extends over 16 amino acids. Germline V gene lookup returns CDR1 MNHEY and CDR2 SMNVEV (reference sequence). In DNA, the CDR3 is TGTGCCAGCACGGGGACTAGCGGGCCGTCCTACAATGAGCAGTTCTTC. It yields the protein CASTGTSGPSYNEQFF.

J is TRBJ2-7 and V is TRBV28; D unclear. The CDR3 totals 14 residues. Germline values: CDR1 MDHEN, CDR2 SYDVKM. The V end was cut by 6 bases, the J end by 4 bases, with 16 bases between. The CDR3 DNA is TGTGCCAGCAGAAGCTCGCGGAGCCGATACGAGCAGTACTTC. This translates into CASRSSRSRYEQYF.

V usage is TRBV7-9 and J usage is TRBJ2-2; D might be TRBD1 (6 bases). CDR1 is SEHNR and CDR2 is FQNEAQ in the germline V gene (reference sequence). V was shortened by 5 bases and J by 6 bases, with 10 bases between the two germline ends. The CDR3 contains 13 residues. The CDR3 loop is CASSQTGSGELFF. CDR3 DNA sequence: TGTGCCAGCAGCCAAACAGGGTCCGGGGAGCTGTTTTTT.

This chain connects TRBV12-3 or TRBV12-4 to TRBJ1-2; no definite D call. V lost 7 bases and J lost 4, with 7 bases in between. The CDR3 length is 11 residues. Written as DNA, the CDR3 is TGTGCCAGCAATTCCCTCTATGGCTACACCTTC. Translated, it gives CASNSLYGYTF.

The chain links TRBV24-1 to TRBJ2-7; 11 bases map to TRBD2. With 5 bases clipped from V and 2 bases from J, the junction kept 13 bases outside the gene matches. CDR1 is KGHDR, CDR2 SFDVKD, per germline. The CDR3 runs to 18 residues. This CDR3 reads CATSGFVAGGPVAYEQYV. CDR3 sequence (DNA): TGTGCCACCAGTGGATTCGTAGCGGGAGGGCCGGTGGCCTACGAGCAGTACGTC.

This chain uses TRBV7-2 with TRBJ2-3; no definite D call. Germline lookup yields CDR1 SGHTA and CDR2 FQGNSA. The germline V and J ends were trimmed by 5 bases and 1 base, with 10 bases remaining between them. CDR3 size: 14 residues. CDR3 protein: CASSPPRGTDTQYF. CDR3 in DNA: TGTGCCAGCAGCCCTCCTCGTGGCACAGATACGCAGTATTTT. Based on the CDR3 plus reference TRBV7-2 and TRBJ2-3, the full variable domain is GAGVSQSPSNKVTEKGKDVELRCDPISGHTALYWYRQSLGQGLEFLIYFQGNSAPDKSGLPSDRFSAERTGGSVSTLTIQRTQQEDSAVYLCASSPPRGTDTQYFGPGTRLTVL.